The 7 T cell receptor beta chains in this list originate from one sample, sequenced in a study of blood T cells in healthy people across ages. A second PCR of 7 to 11 cycles used a sample-barcoded 5' primer and a J-beta primer mix. A single record per CDR3 protein comes from TCRdb applying MiXCR to the 5' RACE reads. The sample has around 750,000 distinct CDR3 sequences; 53% are singletons. Sequencing was performed on blood. The receptors stem from a man at least 80 years old in good health.

This clonotype was observed a handful of times. This chain joins TRBV29-1 and TRBJ1-2; the D gene is possibly TRBD1 (5 bases). This CDR3 has 15 residues. CDR1 is SQVTM, CDR2 ANQGSEA, per germline. The V end lost 7 bases, the J end lost 6 bases, and 24 bases lay between the germline ends. In nucleotides, the CDR3 is TGCAGCGCCAGACCCCCGGGACGGACCGTGGATGGCTACACCTTC. Amino acid sequence: CSARPPGRTVDGYTF.

CDR3 sequence reads: CASSQTRVTGELFF. The CDR3 DNA follows: TGTGCCAGCAGCCAAACTAGAGTCACCGGGGAGCTGTTTTTT. The gene calls are TRBV12-3 or TRBV12-4 and TRBJ2-2, with D perhaps TRBD2 (5 bases). The ends were cut back, 6 bases at V and 4 bases at J, with 12 bases in the middle. The CDR3 consists of 14 residues.

The rearrangement uses TRBV6-5 and TRBJ2-4; 13 bases are shared with TRBD2. The end of the DNA is better explained by TRBJ2-7, so the J call may be wrong. The CDR3 runs to 19 residues. Germline V gene data show CDR1 as MNHEY and CDR2 as SVGAGI. The CDR3 DNA is TGTGCCAGCAGTTACTCGTGGACTAGCGGGAGCAGGGCCTTCTACGAGCAGTACTTC. This gives the protein CASSYSWTSGSRAFYEQYF.

The chain recombines TRBV24-1 with TRBJ2-1; D is possibly TRBD1 or TRBD2 (5 bases each). CDR3 length: 16 residues. Looked up from germline, CDR1 is KGHDR and CDR2 is SFDVKD. V lost 6 bases to trimming and J lost 2 bases, with 16 bases between them. CDR3 in amino acids: CATSNSRTGPYNEQFF. The DNA of the CDR3 is TGTGCCACCAGTAACAGCAGAACGGGACCCTACAATGAGCAGTTCTTC.

This sequence joins TRBV7-9 and TRBJ2-3; 9 bases are a match to TRBD2. CDR3 length: 16 residues. The V gene's germline CDR1 is SEHNR and CDR2 FQNEAQ (reference sequence). Trimming at V came to 6 bases and at J to 4 bases, leaving 11 bases not matched to a gene. Here the CDR3 DNA reads TGTGCCAGCAGGCTGATGGCGGGAGGGCCTCCAGATACGCAGTATTTT. Protein: CASRLMAGGPPDTQYF.

The V call is TRBV20-1, the J call TRBJ2-7, with 10 positions matching TRBD2. There are 21 residues in the CDR3. CDR1 is DFQATT and CDR2 is SNEGSKA in the germline V gene (reference sequence). The ends lost 0 bases at V and 5 bases at J; junction bases unmatched: 25. The CDR3 nucleotides read TGCAGTGCTAGAGATCCCCAGATTTCAGGGCCTACTAGCGGGACTGGCGACGAGCAGTACGTC. This codes for CSARDPQISGPTSGTGDEQYV.

This chain uses TRBV12-3 or TRBV12-4 with TRBJ2-3; D perhaps matches TRBD1 (5 bases). Deletions cut 6 bases from V and 8 bases from J, with 12 bases between. This CDR3 is 12 amino acids long. This CDR3 is CASRTSQGTQYF. CDR3 DNA: TGTGCCAGCAGGACGTCCCAGGGTACGCAGTATTTT.